The sequence of this T cell receptor (beta chain) was determined in a study of blood T cell repertoires in COVID-19 (dated by TCRdb to 2018 to 2021). Regarding the study in general: Collaborator samples came from the United States, Italy and Spain and covered acute and convalescent phases of COVID-19. Sample metadata almost always included a de-identified subject ID, COVID-19 status, age in years and sex. Where HLA class I and class II types were available, the types were taken from metadata supplied by the sample provider, not from assay-based typing. Samples were obtained from the ongoing ImmuneRACE study (first 160 participants) and from 950 to 1,500 subjects provided by 6 global collaborators. The prospective study material was composed of cDNA or gDNA derived from T cells, B-cell-depleted T cells, or PBMCs. The repertoires were released in a freely available public database intended as a resource for research on the immune response to SARS-CoV-2. The dataset comprised deeply sampled blood TCRbeta repertoires from subjects exposed to, actively infected with, or recovered from COVID-19.

The immunoSEQ Assay, a bias-controlled multiplex PCR, was used to amplify TCRbeta CDR3 regions from genomic DNA. On the authors' methods: The number of nucleated cells in each sample was estimated by amplification of reference gene primers within the assay. To quantify the absolute abundance of each unique TCRbeta CDR3 rearrangement, sequence reads were collapsed and filtered. Productive Simpson clonality was computed per sample as the square root of Simpson's diversity index over productive rearrangements. In TCRdb, the immuneACCESS table is reduced to in-frame sequences with V and J assigned. These tables do not hold every clone; where another copy was compared, an unresolved V gene accounts for under half, and the others remain unexplained. V, J and clone size are taken as reported in that table, and D and trimming were inferred from the DNA itself. A total of 110,000 or so clones appear in this sample, about nine tenths of them only once. The ten largest clones capture over 4% of the sample.

Paper-wide results and their limitations: The amount of clinical and demographic metadata varied by source and participant and was provided uncurated.

Reading from cysteine to phenylalanine, the CDR3 counts 12 amino acids. Solely the CDR3 DNA is kept, with 36 bases framed from the first base. CDR1 and CDR2, per the germline V gene, are MDHEN and SYDVKM. The germline V and J ends show losses of 8 bases and 7 bases respectively, and no gene match explains 6 bases of the junction. Regarding this clone: Its specific antigen is unknown. Base qualities are missing; no much larger clone stands one base away.

Whole blood was collected in K2EDTA tubes by collaborating institutions according to the institutions' own protocols. Collaborator samples were shipped for TCRbeta analysis as frozen whole blood, isolated PBMCs, or DNA extracted from either sample type. The sequencing sample was made of peripheral blood. The sequence links TRBV28 to TRBJ1-2; 8 of the junction bases match TRBD1. The sequence came from a woman in her fifties or sixties with acute or convalescent COVID-19. The CDR3 amino acid sequence is: CASRPGGRGYTF. The nucleotide sequence reads TGTGCCAGCCGACCAGGGGGCCGTGGCTACACCTTC.